The rows below give T cell receptor beta chains drawn from one sample of a study of T-cell memory formation after mild COVID-19. TCRdb called the 5' RACE reads again in MiXCR, with one record for every CDR3 protein. The table lists about 360,000 distinct CDR3 sequences, 13% to 15% of them singletons. The sample consisted of PBMCs or a T cell subset sorted from them (not recorded which). Receptors were obtained from a man between 18 and 29 years old who had mild COVID-19 (a few samples of this study predate the infection). Cell type and time point are not known. CDR3s include the opening cysteine and the closing phenylalanine or tryptophan. Each record gives: D gene, V gene, J gene, clone size, CDR3 DNA, CDR3 protein. D genes are given only for firm matches. Only some rows state a clone size, as once, few, many or a class for expanded clones.

>.|TRBV27|TRBJ1-2|many
TGTGCCAGCAGTTTATCAGAGGGGAGTGGCTACACCTTC
CASSLSEGSGYTF
>.|TRBV5-6|TRBJ2-5|many
TGTGCCAGCAGCTTGGGACAGCTACAAGAGACCCAGTACTTC
CASSLGQLQETQYF
>TRBD1|TRBV12-3/TRBV12-4|TRBJ2-4|few
TGTGCCAGCAGCTCGACAGGGGAAAGCATTCAGTACTTC
CASSSTGESIQYF
>.|TRBV5-5|TRBJ2-7|.
TGTGCCAGCAGCTTGGGAGGGGGGGCCTTCCTCTACGAGCAGTACTTC
CASSLGGGAFLYEQYF
>.|TRBV4-1|TRBJ1-5|.
TGCGCCAGCAGCCCCACCTGGTCAGGGAGTCAGCCCCAGCATTTT
CASSPTWSGSQPQHF
>.|TRBV9|TRBJ1-3|few
TGTGCCAGCAGCGTAGACCCGGAGACCTCTGGAAACACCATATATTTT
CASSVDPETSGNTIYF
>.|TRBV7-8|TRBJ2-4|few
TGTGCCAGCAGCTTTTCCGAAGCCAAAAACATTCAGTACTTC
CASSFSEAKNIQYF
>.|TRBV4-3|TRBJ2-3|few
TGCGCCAGCAGCCAAGATAGGGGCAATACGCAGTATTTT
CASSQDRGNTQYF
>TRBD2|TRBV20-1|TRBJ2-1|.
TGCAGTGCTAATCGTTTAGCGGGGGGGCTCCGCTCCTACAATGAGCAGTTCTTC
CSANRLAGGLRSYNEQFF
>TRBD1|TRBV7-9|TRBJ2-2|.
TGTGCCAGCAGCCACCGGGGACAGGGAGCCGGGGAGCTGTTTTTT
CASSHRGQGAGELFF
>.|TRBV12-3/TRBV12-4|TRBJ1-1|many
TGTGCCAGCAGTGCCGAGCGGGGCACTGAAGCTTTCTTT
CASSAERGTEAFF
>TRBD1|TRBV5-1|TRBJ1-1|few
TGCGCCAGCAGCGCGGGACAGGGCACTGAAGCTTTCTTT
CASSAGQGTEAFF
>TRBD1|TRBV29-1|TRBJ2-5|.
TGCAGCGTGGCCGACAGGGGGGTTTTGGACCCAGGCTTC
CSVADRGVLDPGF
>TRBD1|TRBV7-9|TRBJ1-2|few
TGTGCCAGCAGCGCTACCGGGACAGGGGGCTATGGCTACACCTTC
CASSATGTGGYGYTF
>TRBD2|TRBV4-3|TRBJ2-1|few
TGCGCCAGCAGCCCCGGGACTAGCATCAATGAGCAGTTCTTC
CASSPGTSINEQFF
>.|TRBV29-1|TRBJ1-5|.
TGCAGCGTTGGGGGCAGGGGAAATCAGCCCCAGCATTTT
CSVGGRGNQPQHF
>TRBD1|TRBV4-3|TRBJ2-5|.
TGCGCCAGCAGCCAAGGCAACAGGGGAGAGACCCAGTACTTC
CASSQGNRGETQYF
>.|TRBV5-6|TRBJ1-5|few
TGTGCCAGCAGCTTTTCAGGGGATCAGCCCCAGCATTTT
CASSFSGDQPQHF
>TRBD1|TRBV5-1|TRBJ1-2|many
TGCGCCAGCAACATCGGGACAGGGCTCTCCAATGGCTACACCTTC
CASNIGTGLSNGYTF
>TRBD1|TRBV12-3/TRBV12-4|TRBJ2-7|.
TGTGCCAGCAGCCTCACAGGGGTCGAGCAGTACTTC
CASSLTGVEQYF
>.|TRBV14|TRBJ2-5|.
TGTGCCAGCAGCCAAGTCGCGGGGACCCAGTACTTC
CASSQVAGTQYF
>.|TRBV6-1|TRBJ2-6|few
TGTGCCAGCAGTGCGGGCCCTTCTGCCAACGTCCTGACTTTC
CASSAGPSANVLTF
>.|TRBV20-1|TRBJ1-3|once
TGCAGTGCTAGAGCCAGGGGAAACACCATATATTTT
CSARARGNTIYF
>TRBD1|TRBV5-1|TRBJ1-1|few
TGCGCCAGCAGCGCATCCCCGGGACAGGGGAACACTGAAGCTTTCTTT
CASSASPGQGNTEAFF
>TRBD2|TRBV20-1|TRBJ2-5|.
TGCAGTGCTAGAGTTAGCGGGGGGCCTAAAGAGACCCAGTACTTC
CSARVSGGPKETQYF
>.|TRBV24-1|TRBJ2-3|few
TGTGCCACCAGTGATTTATCCACAGATACGCAGTATTTT
CATSDLSTDTQYF
>TRBD1|TRBV6-5|TRBJ2-6|.
TGTGCCAGCAGTTACCGCTCGACAGGGCCCCCCTCTGGGGCCAACGTCCTGACTTTC
CASSYRSTGPPSGANVLTF
>.|TRBV27|TRBJ2-1|few
TGTGCCAGCAGTTTCGGCAGGTGGAATGAGCAGTTCTTC
CASSFGRWNEQFF
>.|TRBV19|TRBJ1-5|few
TGTGCCAGTAGTATCAGACCGTCGAATCAGCCCCAGCATTTT
CASSIRPSNQPQHF
>.|TRBV12-3/TRBV12-4|TRBJ1-6|.
TGTGCCAGCAGTAGACAGGCCGATCATTCACCCCTCCACTTT
CASSRQADHSPLHF
>.|TRBV29-1|TRBJ1-4|.
TGCAGCGTTGTAGAGGGAGGAGGTAGCGAAAAACTGTTTTTT
CSVVEGGGSEKLFF
>.|TRBV9|TRBJ2-3|few
TGTGCCAGCAGCGTAGAGGCAGCGGGAGATACGCAGTATTTT
CASSVEAAGDTQYF
>TRBD1|TRBV12-3/TRBV12-4|TRBJ1-2|many
TGTGCCAGCAGTTCCCCAGAGGGGGCCCTCTATGGCTACACCTTC
CASSSPEGALYGYTF
>.|TRBV5-1|TRBJ1-1|few
TGCGCCAGCAGCCGTGGGACCCCTAGGGGGGCAGGGACTGAAGCTTTCTTT
CASSRGTPRGAGTEAFF
>.|TRBV19|TRBJ1-5|.
TGTGCCAGTAGCGAATATTCGTCCCAGCATTTT
CASSEYSSQHF
>TRBD1|TRBV25-1|TRBJ2-1|.
TGTGCCAGCAGTGACAGGGACAGGGTGGGCAATGAGCAGTTCTTC
CASSDRDRVGNEQFF
>.|TRBV4-3|TRBJ1-4|many
TGCGCCAGCAGCCAAGACAGGGCTGCAACTAATGAAAAACTGTTTTTT
CASSQDRAATNEKLFF
>TRBD1|TRBV6-5|TRBJ2-2|.
TGTGCCAGCAGTTACGTCAGGGGGCGCACCGGGGAGCTGTTTTTT
CASSYVRGRTGELFF
>.|TRBV29-1|TRBJ2-3|.
TGCAGCGTTGTAGGAGGGGTTAGCACAGATACGCAGTATTTT
CSVVGGVSTDTQYF
>TRBD1|TRBV12-3/TRBV12-4|TRBJ1-1|many
TGTGCCAGCAGCCGGGGACAGGGAGGGAACACTGAAGCTTTCTTT
CASSRGQGGNTEAFF
>TRBD1|TRBV20-1|TRBJ1-3|.
TGCAGTGCTCACAGGGGTTCTGGAAACACCATATATTTT
CSAHRGSGNTIYF
>TRBD1|TRBV4-3|TRBJ2-5|.
TGCGCCAGCAGCCAAGAAGGGTGGGGGACAGGGGGAGAGACCCAGTACTTC
CASSQEGWGTGGETQYF
>TRBD1|TRBV7-9|TRBJ1-1|few
TGTGCCAGCAGCTCCCGAGGGGGCAACACTGAAGCTTTCTTT
CASSSRGGNTEAFF
>.|TRBV5-1|TRBJ2-2|.
TGCGCCAGCAGCCAGGCACTTAGCGACACCGGGGAGCTGTTTTTT
CASSQALSDTGELFF
>.|TRBV28|TRBJ1-5|.
TGTGCCAGCAGGGACAGTACTGATAGCAATCAGCCCCAGCATTTT
CASRDSTDSNQPQHF
>TRBD1|TRBV19|TRBJ1-5|few
TGTGCCAGTAGTACCGGACAGGGGAACAATCAGCCCCAGCATTTT
CASSTGQGNNQPQHF
>.|TRBV29-1|TRBJ2-3|many
TGCAGCCCCCAGGAAAGCACAGATACGCAGTATTTT
CSPQESTDTQYF
>TRBD1|TRBV4-1|TRBJ2-7|.
TGCGCCAGCAGCCCAGGACAGGCGGTCCCCTACGAGCAGTACTTC
CASSPGQAVPYEQYF
>.|TRBV20-1|TRBJ2-7|.
TGCAGTGCTCAGCGGTCCTACGAGCAGTACTTC
CSAQRSYEQYF
>TRBD1|TRBV5-6|TRBJ2-3|.
TGTGCCATCGGACAGGGGGAGGCAGATACGCAGTATTTT
CAIGQGEADTQYF
>.|TRBV5-1|TRBJ2-2|.
TGCGCCAGCAAGGTGTCAGTTTTCGCGAACACCGGGGAGCTGTTTTTT
CASKVSVFANTGELFF